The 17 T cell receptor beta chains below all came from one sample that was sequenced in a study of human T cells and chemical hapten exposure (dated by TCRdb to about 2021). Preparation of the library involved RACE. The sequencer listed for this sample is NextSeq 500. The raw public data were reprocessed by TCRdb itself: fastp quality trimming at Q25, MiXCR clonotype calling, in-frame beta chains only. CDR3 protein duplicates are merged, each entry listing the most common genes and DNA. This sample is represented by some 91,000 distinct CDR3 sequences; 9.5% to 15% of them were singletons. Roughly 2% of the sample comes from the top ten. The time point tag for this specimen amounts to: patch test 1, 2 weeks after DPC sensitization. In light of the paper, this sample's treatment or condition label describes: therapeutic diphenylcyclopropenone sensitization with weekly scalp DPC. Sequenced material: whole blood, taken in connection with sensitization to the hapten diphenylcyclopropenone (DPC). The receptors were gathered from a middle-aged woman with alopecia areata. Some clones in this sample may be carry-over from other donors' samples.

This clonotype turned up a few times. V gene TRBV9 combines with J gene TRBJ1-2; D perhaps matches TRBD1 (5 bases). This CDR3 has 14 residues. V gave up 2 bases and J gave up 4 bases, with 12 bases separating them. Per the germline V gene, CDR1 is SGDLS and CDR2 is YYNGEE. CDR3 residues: CASSVGGGPYGYTF. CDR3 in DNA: TGTGCCAGCAGCGTGGGGGGAGGCCCCTATGGCTACACCTTC.

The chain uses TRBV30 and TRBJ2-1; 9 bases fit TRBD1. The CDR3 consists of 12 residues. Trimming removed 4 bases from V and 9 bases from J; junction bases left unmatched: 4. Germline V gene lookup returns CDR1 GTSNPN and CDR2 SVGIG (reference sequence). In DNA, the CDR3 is TGTGCCTGGACGAAGGACAGGGGTGAGCAGTTCTTC. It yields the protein CAWTKDRGEQFF.

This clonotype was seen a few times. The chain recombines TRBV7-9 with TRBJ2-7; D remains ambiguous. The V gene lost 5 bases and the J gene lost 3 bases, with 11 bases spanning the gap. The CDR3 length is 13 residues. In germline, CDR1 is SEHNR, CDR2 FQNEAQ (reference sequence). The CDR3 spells CASSLTSSYEQYF. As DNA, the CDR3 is TGTGCCAGCAGCCTAACCTCCAGCTACGAGCAGTACTTC.

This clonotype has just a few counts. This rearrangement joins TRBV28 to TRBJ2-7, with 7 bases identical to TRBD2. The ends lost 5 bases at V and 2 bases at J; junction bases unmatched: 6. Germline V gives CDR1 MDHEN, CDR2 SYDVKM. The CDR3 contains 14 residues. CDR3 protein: CASSGAGRAYEQYF. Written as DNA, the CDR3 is TGTGCCAGCAGTGGAGCGGGGCGTGCCTACGAGCAGTACTTC.

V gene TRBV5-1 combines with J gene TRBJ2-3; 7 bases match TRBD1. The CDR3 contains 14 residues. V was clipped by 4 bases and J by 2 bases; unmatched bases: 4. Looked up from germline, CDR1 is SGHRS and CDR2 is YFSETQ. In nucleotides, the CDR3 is TGCGCCAGCAGCCCGGGACAGTTCACAGATACGCAGTATTTT. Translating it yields CASSPGQFTDTQYF. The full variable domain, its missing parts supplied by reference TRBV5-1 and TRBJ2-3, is KAGVTQTPRYLIKTRGQQVTLSCSPISGHRSVSWYQQTPGQGLQFLFEYFSETQRNKGNFPGRFSGRQFSNSRSEMNVSTLELGDSALYLCASSPGQFTDTQYFGPGTRLTVL.

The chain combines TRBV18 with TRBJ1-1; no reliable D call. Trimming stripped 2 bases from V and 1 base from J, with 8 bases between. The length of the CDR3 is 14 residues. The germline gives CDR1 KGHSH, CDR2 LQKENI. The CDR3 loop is CASSPINGNTEAFF. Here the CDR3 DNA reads TGTGCCAGCTCACCAATCAACGGGAACACTGAAGCTTTCTTT.

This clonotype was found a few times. CDR3 in amino acids: CASSLASVRADTQYF. Written as DNA, the CDR3 is TGCGCCAGCAGCTTGGCTAGCGTGCGGGCAGATACGCAGTATTTT. V usage is TRBV5-1 and J usage is TRBJ2-3; D might be TRBD2 (6 bases). Trimming stripped 0 bases from V and 4 bases from J, with 12 bases between. The CDR3 totals 15 residues. Germline lookup yields CDR1 SGHRS and CDR2 YFSETQ.

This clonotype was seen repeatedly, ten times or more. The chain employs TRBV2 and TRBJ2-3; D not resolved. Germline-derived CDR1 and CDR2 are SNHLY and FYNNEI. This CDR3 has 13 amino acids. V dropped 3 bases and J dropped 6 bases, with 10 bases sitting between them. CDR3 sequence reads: CASSDSSPDTQYF. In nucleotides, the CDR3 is TGTGCCAGCAGTGATAGTAGCCCCGATACGCAGTATTTT. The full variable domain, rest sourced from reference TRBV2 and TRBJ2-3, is EPEVTQTPSHQVTQMGQEVILRCVPISNHLYFYWYRQILGQKVEFLVSFYNNEISEKSEIFDDQFSVERPDGSNFTLKIRSTKLEDSAMYFCASSDSSPDTQYFGPGTRLTVL.

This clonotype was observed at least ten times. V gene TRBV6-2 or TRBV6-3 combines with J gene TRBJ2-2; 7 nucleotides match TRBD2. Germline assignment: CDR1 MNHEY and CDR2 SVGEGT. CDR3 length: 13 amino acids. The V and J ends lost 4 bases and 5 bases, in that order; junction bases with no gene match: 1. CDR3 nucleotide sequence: TGTGCCAGCAGTTTCGGGGGGACCGGGGAGCTGTTTTTT. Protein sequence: CASSFGGTGELFF.

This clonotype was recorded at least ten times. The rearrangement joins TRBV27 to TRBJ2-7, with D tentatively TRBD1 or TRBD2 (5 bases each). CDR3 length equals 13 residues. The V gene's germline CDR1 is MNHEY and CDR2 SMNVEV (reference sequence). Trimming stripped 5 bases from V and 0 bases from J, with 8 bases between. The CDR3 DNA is TGTGCCAGCAGTCGGGGCAGCTCCTACGAGCAGTACTTC. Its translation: CASSRGSSYEQYF.

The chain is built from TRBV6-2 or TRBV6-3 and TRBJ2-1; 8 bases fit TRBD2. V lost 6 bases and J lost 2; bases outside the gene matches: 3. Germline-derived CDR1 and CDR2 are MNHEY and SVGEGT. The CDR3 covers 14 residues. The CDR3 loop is CASSRGGTYNEQFF. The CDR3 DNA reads TGTGCCAGCAGCCGCGGGGGGACCTACAATGAGCAGTTCTTC.

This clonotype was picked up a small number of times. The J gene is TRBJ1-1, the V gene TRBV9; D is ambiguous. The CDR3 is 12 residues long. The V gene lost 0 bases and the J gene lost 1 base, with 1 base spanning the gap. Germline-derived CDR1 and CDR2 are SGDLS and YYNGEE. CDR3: CASSVANTEAFF. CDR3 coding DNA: TGTGCCAGCAGCGTAGCGAACACTGAAGCTTTCTTT.

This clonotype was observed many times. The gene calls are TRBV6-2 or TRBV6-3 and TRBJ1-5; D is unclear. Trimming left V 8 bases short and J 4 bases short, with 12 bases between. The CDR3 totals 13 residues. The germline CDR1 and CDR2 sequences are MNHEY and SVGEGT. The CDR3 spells CASQYPRNQPQHF. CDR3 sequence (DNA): TGTGCCAGCCAGTATCCGAGAAATCAGCCCCAGCATTTT.

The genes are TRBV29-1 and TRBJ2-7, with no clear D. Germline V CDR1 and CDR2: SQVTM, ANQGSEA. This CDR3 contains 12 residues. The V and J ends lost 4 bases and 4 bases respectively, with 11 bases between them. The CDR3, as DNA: TGCAGCGTTGGCCAGCCCTCTTACGAGCAGTACTTC. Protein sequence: CSVGQPSYEQYF.

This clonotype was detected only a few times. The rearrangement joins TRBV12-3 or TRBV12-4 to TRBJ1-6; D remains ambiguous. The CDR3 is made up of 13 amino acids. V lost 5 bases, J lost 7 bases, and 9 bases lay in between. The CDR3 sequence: CASSPRGNSPLHF. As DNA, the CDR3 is TGTGCCAGCAGTCCGCGAGGGAATTCACCCCTCCACTTT.

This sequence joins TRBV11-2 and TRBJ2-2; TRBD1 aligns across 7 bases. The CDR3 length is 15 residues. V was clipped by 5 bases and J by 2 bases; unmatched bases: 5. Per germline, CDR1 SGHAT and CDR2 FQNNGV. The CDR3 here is CASSLQGTNTGELFF. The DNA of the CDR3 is TGTGCCAGCAGCCTACAGGGGACAAACACCGGGGAGCTGTTTTTT.

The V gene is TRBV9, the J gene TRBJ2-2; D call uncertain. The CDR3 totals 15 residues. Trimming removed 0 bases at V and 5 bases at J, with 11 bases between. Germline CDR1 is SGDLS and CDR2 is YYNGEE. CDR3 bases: TGTGCCAGCAGCGTAGTAGGGTGGCCAACCGGGGAGCTGTTTTTT. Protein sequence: CASSVVGWPTGELFF.